The TCR beta chain under discussion was sequenced for a study of CD8 T cells in Susac syndrome. RNA, at about 0.5 to 1 ug, was reverse transcribed with random hexamers. TCRdb recomputed calls from the immunoSEQ multiplex PCR reads with MiXCR, one row per CDR3 protein. Altogether tens of thousands of distinct CDR3 sequences are present, approximately 94% being singletons, with the ten largest covering about 0.52%. The source of this sequence is a human donor with Susac syndrome. Input material: CD4+ T cells from PBMCs.

The CDR3 loop is CASSASGTGSYEQYF. CDR3 nucleotide sequence: TGTGCCAGCAGCGCCTCCGGGACAGGATCCTACGAGCAGTACTTC. The chain has TRBV5-4 and TRBJ2-7; 8 positions match TRBD1. The CDR3 is 15 amino acids. Germline assignment: CDR1 SGHNT and CDR2 YYREEE (reference sequence). V lost 4 bases and J lost 1; bases outside the gene matches: 7.